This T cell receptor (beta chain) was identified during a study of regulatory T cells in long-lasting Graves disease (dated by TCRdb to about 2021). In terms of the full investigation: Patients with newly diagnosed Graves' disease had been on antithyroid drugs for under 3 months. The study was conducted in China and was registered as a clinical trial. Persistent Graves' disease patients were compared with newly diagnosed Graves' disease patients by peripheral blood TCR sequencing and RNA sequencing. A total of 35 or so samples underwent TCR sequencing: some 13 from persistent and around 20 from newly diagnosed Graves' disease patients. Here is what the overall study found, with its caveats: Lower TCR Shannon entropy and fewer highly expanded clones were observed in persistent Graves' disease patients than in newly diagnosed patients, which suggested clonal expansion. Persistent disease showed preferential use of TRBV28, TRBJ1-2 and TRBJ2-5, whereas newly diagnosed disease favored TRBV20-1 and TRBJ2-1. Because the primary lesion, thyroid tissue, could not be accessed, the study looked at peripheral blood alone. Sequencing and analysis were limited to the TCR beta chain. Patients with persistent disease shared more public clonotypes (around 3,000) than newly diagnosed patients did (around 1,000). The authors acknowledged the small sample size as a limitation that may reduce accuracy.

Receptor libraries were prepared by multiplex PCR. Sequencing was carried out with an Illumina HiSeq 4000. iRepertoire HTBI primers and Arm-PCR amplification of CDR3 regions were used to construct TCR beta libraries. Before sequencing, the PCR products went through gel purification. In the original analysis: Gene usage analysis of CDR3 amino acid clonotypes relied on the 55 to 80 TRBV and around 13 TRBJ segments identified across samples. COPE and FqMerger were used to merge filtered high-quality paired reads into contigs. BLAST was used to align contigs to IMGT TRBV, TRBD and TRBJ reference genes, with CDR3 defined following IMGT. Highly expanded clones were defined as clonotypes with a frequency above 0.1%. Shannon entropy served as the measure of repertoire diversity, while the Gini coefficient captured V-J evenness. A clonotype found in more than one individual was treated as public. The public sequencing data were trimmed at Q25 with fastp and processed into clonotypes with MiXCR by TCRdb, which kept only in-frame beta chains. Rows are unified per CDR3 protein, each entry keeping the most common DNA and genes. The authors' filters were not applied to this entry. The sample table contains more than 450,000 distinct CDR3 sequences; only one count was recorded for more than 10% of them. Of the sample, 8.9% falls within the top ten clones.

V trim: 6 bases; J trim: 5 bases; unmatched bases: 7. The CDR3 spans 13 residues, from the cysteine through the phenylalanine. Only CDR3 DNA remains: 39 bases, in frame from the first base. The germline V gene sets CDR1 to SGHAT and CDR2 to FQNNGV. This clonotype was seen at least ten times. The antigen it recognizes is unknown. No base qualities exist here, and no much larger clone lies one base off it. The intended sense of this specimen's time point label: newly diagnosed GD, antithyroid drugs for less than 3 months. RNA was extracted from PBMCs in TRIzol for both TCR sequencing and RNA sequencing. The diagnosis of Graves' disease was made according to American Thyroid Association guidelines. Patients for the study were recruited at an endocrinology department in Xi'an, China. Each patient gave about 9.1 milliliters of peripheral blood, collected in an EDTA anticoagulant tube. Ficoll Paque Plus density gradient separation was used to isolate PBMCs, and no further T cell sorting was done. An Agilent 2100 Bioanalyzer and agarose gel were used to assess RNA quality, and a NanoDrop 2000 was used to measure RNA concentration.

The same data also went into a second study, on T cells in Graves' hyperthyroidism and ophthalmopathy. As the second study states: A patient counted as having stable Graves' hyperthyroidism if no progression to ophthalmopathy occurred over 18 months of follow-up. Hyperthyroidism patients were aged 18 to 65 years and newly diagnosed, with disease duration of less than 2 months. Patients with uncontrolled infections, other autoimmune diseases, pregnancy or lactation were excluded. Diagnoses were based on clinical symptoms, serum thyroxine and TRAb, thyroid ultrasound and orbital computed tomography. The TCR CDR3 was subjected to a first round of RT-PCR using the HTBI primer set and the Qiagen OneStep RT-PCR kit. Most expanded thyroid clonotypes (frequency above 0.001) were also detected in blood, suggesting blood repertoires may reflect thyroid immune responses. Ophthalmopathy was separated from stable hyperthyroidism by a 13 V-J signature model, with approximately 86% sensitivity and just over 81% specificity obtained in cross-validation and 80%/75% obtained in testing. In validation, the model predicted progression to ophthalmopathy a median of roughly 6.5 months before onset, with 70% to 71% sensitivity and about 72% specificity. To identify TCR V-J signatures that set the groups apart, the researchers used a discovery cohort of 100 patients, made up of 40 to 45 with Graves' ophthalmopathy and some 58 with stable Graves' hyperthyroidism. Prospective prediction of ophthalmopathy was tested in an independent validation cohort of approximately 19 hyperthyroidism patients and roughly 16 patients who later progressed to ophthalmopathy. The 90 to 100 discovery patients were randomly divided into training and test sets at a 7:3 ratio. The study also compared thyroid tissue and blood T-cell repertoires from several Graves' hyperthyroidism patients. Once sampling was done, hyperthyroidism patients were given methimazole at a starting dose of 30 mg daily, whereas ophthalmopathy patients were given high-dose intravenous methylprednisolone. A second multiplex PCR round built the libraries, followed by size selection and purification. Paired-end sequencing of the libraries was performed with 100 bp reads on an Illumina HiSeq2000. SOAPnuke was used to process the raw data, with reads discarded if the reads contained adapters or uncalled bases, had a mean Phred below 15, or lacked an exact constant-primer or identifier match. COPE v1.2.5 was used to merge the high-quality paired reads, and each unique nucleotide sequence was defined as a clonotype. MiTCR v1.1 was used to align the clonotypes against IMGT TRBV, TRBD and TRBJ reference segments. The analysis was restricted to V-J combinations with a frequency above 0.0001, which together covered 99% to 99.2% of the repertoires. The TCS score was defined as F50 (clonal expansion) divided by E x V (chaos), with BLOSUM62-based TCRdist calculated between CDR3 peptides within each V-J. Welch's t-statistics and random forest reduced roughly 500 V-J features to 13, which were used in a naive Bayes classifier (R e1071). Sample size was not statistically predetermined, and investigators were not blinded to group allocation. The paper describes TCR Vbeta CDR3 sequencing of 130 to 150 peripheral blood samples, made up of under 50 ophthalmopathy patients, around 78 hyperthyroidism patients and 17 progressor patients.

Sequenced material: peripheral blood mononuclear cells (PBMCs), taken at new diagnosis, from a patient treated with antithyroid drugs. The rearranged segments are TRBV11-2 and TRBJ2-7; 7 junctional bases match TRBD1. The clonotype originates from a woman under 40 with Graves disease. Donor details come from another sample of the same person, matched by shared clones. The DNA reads TGTGCCAGCAGGCTCAACAGGGGCCACGAGCAGTACTTC. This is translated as CASRLNRGHEQYF. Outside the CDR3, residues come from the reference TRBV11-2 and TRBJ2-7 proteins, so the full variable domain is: EAGVAQSPRYKIIEKRQSVAFWCNPISGHATLYWYQQILGQGPKLLIQFQNNGVVDDSQLPKDRFSAERLKGVDSTLKIQPAKLEDSAVYLCASRLNRGHEQYFGPGTRLTVT.